This T cell receptor (beta chain) came from a study of kidney transplant recipient with SARS-CoV-2 infection. The CDR3 sequence is 16 residues long. From the reads, TCRdb called clonotypes with MiXCR, one entry per CDR3 protein. Seen here are 200,000 to 300,000 distinct CDR3 sequences, more than 25% observed once, and the top ten hold around 7.8%. This clonotype was seen only a few times. Sequencing used a blood sample, obtained at baseline and on roughly day 110 from a kidney transplant recipient. The clonotype comes from a male patient in his 30s who had COVID-19 and was a kidney transplant recipient. T cells may partly derive from the graft donor. This sequence joins TRBV8-2 and TRBJ1-2. TRBV8-2 is noted as a pseudogene. CDR3 region: CGSGTGDSRKTYGYTF. The CDR3 DNA follows: TGTGGCAGTGGTACGGGTGATAGCCGAAAGACCTATGGCTACACCTTC.